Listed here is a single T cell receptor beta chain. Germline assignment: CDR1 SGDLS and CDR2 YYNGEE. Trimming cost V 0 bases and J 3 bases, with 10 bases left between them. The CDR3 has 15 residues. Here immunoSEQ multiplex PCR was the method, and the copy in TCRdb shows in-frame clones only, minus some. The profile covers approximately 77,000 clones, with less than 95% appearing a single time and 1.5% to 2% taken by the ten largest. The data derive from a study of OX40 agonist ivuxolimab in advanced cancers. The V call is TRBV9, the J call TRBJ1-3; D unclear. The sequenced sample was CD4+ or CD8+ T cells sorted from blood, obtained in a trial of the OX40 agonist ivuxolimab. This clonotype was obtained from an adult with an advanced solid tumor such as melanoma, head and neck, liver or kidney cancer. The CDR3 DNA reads TGTGCCAGCAGCGTAGGGGTGCCCGATGGAAACACCATATATTTT. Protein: CASSVGVPDGNTIYF.